This T cell receptor (beta chain) comes out of a study of human T cells and chemical hapten exposure. Sample time point: patch test 1, 2 weeks after DPC sensitization. The treatment denotes: therapeutic diphenylcyclopropenone sensitization with weekly scalp DPC. This clonotype was detected only a few times. TCRdb reanalysed the RACE reads using MiXCR and keeps one entry per CDR3 protein. Found here are under 200,000 distinct CDR3 sequences, about 14% of them singletons; the top ten hold 1.7%. CDR3 length equals 16 residues. With 5 bases clipped from V and 9 bases from J, the junction kept 16 bases outside the gene matches. The germline V gene encodes CDR1 MNHEY and CDR2 SVGAGI.

Here the sequenced sample was whole blood, taken in connection with sensitization to the hapten diphenylcyclopropenone (DPC). The chain links TRBV6-5 to TRBJ2-5, with 9 bases aligning to TRBD1. The source is a woman aged 30 to 39 with alopecia areata. Some clones in this sample may be carry-over from other donors' samples. The CDR3 spells CASSGTSGTGNKAQYF. CDR3 coding DNA: TGTGCCAGCAGTGGCACCTCCGGGACAGGGAATAAGGCCCAGTACTTC.